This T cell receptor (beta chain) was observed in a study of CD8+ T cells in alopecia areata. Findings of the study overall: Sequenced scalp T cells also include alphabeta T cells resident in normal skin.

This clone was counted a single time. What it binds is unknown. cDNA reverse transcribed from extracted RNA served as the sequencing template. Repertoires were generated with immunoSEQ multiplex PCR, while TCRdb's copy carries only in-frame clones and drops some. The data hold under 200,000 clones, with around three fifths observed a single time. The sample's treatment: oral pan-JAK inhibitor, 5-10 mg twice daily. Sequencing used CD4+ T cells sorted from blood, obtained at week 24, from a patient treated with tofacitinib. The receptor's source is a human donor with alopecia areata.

CDR3 protein: CASSGEGWEETQYF. DNA of the CDR3: TGTGCCAGCAGTGGTGAGGGGTGGGAAGAGACCCAGTACTTC. The chain couples TRBV2 to TRBJ2-5; the D gene could be TRBD1 or TRBD2 (5 bases each). There are 14 residues in the CDR3. V shed 4 bases and J shed 3 bases, with 12 bases lying between them. The germline gives CDR1 SNHLY, CDR2 FYNNEI. Filled out from reference TRBV2 and TRBJ2-5, the complete variable domain reads EPEVTQTPSHQVTQMGQEVILRCVPISNHLYFYWYRQILGQKVEFLVSFYNNEISEKSEIFDDQFSVERPDGSNFTLKIRSTKLEDSAMYFCASSGEGWEETQYFGPGTRLLVL.